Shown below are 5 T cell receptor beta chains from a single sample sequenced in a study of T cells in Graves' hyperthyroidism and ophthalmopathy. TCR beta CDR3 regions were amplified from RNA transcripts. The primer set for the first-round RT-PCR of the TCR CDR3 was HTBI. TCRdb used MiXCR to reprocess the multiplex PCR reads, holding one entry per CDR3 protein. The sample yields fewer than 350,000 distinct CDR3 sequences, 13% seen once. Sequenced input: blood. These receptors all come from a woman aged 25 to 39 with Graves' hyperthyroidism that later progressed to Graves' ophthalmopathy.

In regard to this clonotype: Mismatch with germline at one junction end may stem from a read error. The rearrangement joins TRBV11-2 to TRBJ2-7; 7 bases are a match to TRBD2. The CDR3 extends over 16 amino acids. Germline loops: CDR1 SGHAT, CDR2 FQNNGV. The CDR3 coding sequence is TGTGCCAGCAGCCCGCTGTTGGGCGGGAGCTCCTACGAGCAGTGCTTC. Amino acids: CASSPLLGGSSYEQCF.

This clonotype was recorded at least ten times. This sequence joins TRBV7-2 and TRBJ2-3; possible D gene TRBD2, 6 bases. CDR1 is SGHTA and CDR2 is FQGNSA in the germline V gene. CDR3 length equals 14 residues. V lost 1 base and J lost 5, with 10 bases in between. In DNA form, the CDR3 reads TGTGCCAGCAGCTTAGGTATTAGCGGAGATACGCAGTATTTT. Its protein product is CASSLGISGDTQYF.

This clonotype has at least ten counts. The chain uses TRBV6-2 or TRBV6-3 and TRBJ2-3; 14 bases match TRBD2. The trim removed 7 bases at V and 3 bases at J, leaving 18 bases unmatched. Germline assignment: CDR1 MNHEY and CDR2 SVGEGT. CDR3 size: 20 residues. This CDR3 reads CASTDPSGTSGSSPTDTQYF. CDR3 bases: TGTGCCAGCACCGATCCTTCCGGGACTAGCGGGAGTTCCCCAACAGATACGCAGTATTTT.

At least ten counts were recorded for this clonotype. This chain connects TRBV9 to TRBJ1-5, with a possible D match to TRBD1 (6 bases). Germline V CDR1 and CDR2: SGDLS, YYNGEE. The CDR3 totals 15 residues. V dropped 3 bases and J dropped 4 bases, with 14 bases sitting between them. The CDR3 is CASSASGTPNQPQHF. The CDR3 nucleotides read TGTGCCAGCAGCGCGAGCGGGACACCGAATCAGCCCCAGCATTTT.

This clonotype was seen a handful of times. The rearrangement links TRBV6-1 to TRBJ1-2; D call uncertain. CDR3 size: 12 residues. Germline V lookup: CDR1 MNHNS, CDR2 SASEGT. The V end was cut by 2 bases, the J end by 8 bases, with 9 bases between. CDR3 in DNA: TGTGCCAGCAGTGAACTGAGGGAGGGCTACACCTTC. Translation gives CASSELREGYTF.